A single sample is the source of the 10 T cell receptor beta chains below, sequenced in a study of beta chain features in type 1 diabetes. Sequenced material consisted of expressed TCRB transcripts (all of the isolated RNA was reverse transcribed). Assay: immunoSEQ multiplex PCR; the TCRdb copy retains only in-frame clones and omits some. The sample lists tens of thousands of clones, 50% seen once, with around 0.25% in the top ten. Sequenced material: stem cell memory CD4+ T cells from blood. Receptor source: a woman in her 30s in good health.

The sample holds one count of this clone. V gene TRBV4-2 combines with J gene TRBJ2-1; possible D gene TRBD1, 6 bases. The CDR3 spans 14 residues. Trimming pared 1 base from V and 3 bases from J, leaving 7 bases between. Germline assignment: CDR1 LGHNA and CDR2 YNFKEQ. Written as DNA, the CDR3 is TGTGCCAGCAGCCAAGGACAGGACTACAATGAGCAGTTCTTC. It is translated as CASSQGQDYNEQFF.

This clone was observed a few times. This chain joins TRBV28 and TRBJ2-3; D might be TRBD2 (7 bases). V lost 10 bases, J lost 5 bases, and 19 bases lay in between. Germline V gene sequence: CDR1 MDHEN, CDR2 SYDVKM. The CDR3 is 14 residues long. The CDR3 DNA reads TGTGCCACCGAAAGGGGGGGGGCTGGAGATACGCAGTATTTT. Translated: CATERGGAGDTQYF. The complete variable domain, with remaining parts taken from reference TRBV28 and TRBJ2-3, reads DVKVTQSSRYLVKRTGEKVFLECVQDMDHENMFWYRQDPGLGLRLIYFSYDVKMKEKGDIPEGYSVSREKKERFSLILESASTNQTSMYLCATERGGAGDTQYFGPGTRLTVL.

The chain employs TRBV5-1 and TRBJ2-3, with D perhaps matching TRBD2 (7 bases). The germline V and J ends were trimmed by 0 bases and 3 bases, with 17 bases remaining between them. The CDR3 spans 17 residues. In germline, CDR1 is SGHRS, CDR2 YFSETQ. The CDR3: CASSLAVGGRKTDTQYF. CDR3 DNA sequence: TGCGCCAGCAGCTTGGCCGTGGGGGGGCGGAAAACAGATACGCAGTATTTT. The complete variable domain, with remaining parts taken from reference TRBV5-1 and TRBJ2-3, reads KAGVTQTPRYLIKTRGQQVTLSCSPISGHRSVSWYQQTPGQGLQFLFEYFSETQRNKGNFPGRFSGRQFSNSRSEMNVSTLELGDSALYLCASSLAVGGRKTDTQYFGPGTRLTVL.

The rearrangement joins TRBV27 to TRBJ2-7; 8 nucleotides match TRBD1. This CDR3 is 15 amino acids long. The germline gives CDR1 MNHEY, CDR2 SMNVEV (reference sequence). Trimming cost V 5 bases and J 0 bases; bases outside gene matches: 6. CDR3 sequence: CASSPRTGPSYEQYF. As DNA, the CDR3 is TGTGCCAGCAGTCCTCGGACAGGGCCCTCCTACGAGCAGTACTTC.

This CDR3 reads CASSQDLAGGPFRTDTQYF. The DNA of the CDR3 is TGCGCCAGCAGCCAAGATCTGGCGGGAGGGCCGTTTCGCACAGATACGCAGTATTTT. The chain is built from TRBV4-3 and TRBJ2-3, with TRBD2 matching 9 bases. There are 19 residues in the CDR3. Per the germline V gene, CDR1 is LGHNA and CDR2 is YSLEER. With V trimmed by 0 bases and J by 1 base, 11 bases remained unmatched.

This CDR3 reads CSVEIGGSNQPQHF. For the CDR3, the DNA is TGCAGCGTTGAAATCGGGGGGAGCAATCAGCCCCAGCATTTT. This rearrangement joins TRBV29-1 to TRBJ1-5; a weak D match, TRBD1 (5 bases). The CDR3 length is 14 residues. Trimming cost V 2 bases and J 1 base, with 9 bases left between them. CDR1 is SQVTM and CDR2 is ANQGSEA in the germline V gene.

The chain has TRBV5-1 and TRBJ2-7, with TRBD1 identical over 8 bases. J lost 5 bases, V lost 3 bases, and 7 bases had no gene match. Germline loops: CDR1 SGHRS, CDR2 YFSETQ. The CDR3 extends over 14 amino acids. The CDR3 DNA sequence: TGCGCCAGCAGCTCCGGACAGGGTGGCGACGAGCAGTACTTC. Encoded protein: CASSSGQGGDEQYF.

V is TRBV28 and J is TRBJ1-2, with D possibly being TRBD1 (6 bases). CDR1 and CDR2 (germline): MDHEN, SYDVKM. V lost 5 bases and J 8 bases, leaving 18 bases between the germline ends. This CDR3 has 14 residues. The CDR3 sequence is CASSLTYRAGGYTF. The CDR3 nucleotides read TGTGCCAGCAGTCTCACCTACAGGGCCGGGGGCTACACCTTC.

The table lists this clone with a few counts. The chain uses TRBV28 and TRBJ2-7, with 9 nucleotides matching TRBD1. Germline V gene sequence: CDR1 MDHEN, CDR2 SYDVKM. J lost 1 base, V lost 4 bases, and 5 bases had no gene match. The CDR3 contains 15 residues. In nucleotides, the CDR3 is TGTGCCAGCAGTTCCGCCGGGACAGGGTCCTACGAGCAGTACTTC. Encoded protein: CASSSAGTGSYEQYF.

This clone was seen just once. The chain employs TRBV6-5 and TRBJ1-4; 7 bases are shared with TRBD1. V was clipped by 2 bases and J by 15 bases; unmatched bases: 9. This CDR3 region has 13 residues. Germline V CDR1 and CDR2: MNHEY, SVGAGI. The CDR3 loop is CASSYQSGGRVFF. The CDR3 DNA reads TGTGCCAGCAGTTACCAATCAGGGGGAAGGGTGTTTTTT.